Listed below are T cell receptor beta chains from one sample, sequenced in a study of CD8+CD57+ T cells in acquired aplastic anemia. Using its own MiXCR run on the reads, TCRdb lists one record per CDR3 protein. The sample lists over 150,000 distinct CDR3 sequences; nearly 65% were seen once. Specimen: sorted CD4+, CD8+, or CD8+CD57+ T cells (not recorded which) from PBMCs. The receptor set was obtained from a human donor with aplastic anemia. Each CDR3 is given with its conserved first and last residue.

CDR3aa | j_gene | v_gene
CASSTQGSSYEQYF | TRBJ2-7 | TRBV19
CASSLAAAGGELFF | TRBJ2-2 | TRBV11-2
CASMGERYNEQFF | TRBJ2-1 | TRBV19
CASSMRDRGNFYGYTF | TRBJ1-2 | TRBV19
CSVENAGQDSHYGYTF | TRBJ1-2 | TRBV29-1
CASKIGEGNQPQHF | TRBJ1-5 | TRBV19
CASSVRQGDLPQHF | TRBJ1-5 | TRBV2
CASSFGQSNQPQHF | TRBJ1-5 | TRBV7-9
CASAGYEDYNSPLHF | TRBJ1-6 | TRBV2
CASSLWGNQPQHF | TRBJ1-5 | TRBV27
CASSIVLSYEQYF | TRBJ2-7 | TRBV19
CASSFRNAPLHF | TRBJ1-6 | TRBV12-1
CASSERTTANYGYTF | TRBJ1-2 | TRBV10-2
CASSESGRRGYKNIQYF | TRBJ2-4 | TRBV2
CSVRDRGYNEQFF | TRBJ2-1 | TRBV29-1
CASSPTDLAETQYF | TRBJ2-5 | TRBV7-2
CASSEGQGSTDTQYF | TRBJ2-3 | TRBV6-1
CSATKQGVGYGYTF | TRBJ1-2 | TRBV20-1
CASSRGQGTYEQYF | TRBJ2-7 | TRBV14
CASSDGLGTEAFF | TRBJ1-1 | TRBV7-7
CASSPSTF | TRBJ1-2 | TRBV9
CASSQSITGSSGYTF | TRBJ1-2 | TRBV16
CASSPNLSQGYTF | TRBJ1-2 | TRBV12-3/TRBV12-4
CSVGTAVWQYF | TRBJ2-7 | TRBV29-1
CSAHSSGSYEQYF | TRBJ2-7 | TRBV29-1
CASRYRVGGRLFF | TRBJ1-4 | TRBV7-6
CAISDSGSNTGELFF | TRBJ2-2 | TRBV10-3
CASSEGGGNNEKLFF | TRBJ1-4 | TRBV2
CASSHATLTGAISTDTQYF | TRBJ2-3 | TRBV2
CASSTTRTSSGTQYF | TRBJ2-5 | TRBV7-9
CASSQRVSYEQYF | TRBJ2-7 | TRBV19
CASRPQGRFSSPLHF | TRBJ1-6 | TRBV12-3/TRBV12-4
CASSHSGKDYEQYF | TRBJ2-7 | TRBV10-3
CSARGTGFGYGYTF | TRBJ1-2 | TRBV20-1
CASSPTGKGYEQYF | TRBJ2-7 | TRBV12-3/TRBV12-4
CASSPHRVTGELFF | TRBJ2-2 | TRBV9
CSGPLGNTEAFF | TRBJ1-1 | TRBV20-1
CSALGELGTGELFF | TRBJ2-2 | TRBV20-1
CASSPDRGRDGYTF | TRBJ1-2 | TRBV7-2
CSAPWGLQETQYF | TRBJ2-5 | TRBV20-1
CASSVDLVRGGRSSYEQYF | TRBJ2-7 | TRBV9
CASRPGTGDNTEAFF | TRBJ1-1 | TRBV7-2
CASTYDGYEQYF | TRBJ2-7 | TRBV7-9
CASSFRGTNVLTF | TRBJ2-6 | TRBV12-3/TRBV12-4
CASSRQGGYNSPLHF | TRBJ1-6 | TRBV19
CASSFWRGTPDTQYF | TRBJ2-3 | TRBV5-1
CASSYRQGDWNQPQHF | TRBJ1-5 | TRBV19
CASKDRVGNQPQHF | TRBJ1-5 | TRBV2
CASRPQGNNEQFF | TRBJ2-1 | TRBV12-3/TRBV12-4
CASSLDSHNSPLHF | TRBJ1-6 | TRBV5-1
CSVDEGAGGYTF | TRBJ1-2 | TRBV29-1